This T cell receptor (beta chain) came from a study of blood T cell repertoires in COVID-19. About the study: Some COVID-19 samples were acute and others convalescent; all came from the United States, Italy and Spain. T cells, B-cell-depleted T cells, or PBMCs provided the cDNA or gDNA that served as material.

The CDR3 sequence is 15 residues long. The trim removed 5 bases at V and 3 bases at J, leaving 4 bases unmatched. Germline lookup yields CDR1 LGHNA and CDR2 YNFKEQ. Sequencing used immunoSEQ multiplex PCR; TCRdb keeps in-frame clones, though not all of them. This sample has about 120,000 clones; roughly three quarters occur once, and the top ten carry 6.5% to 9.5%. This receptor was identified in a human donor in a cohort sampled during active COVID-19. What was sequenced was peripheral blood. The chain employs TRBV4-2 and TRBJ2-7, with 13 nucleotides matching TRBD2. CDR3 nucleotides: TGTGCCAGCAGCACCACTAGCGGGGGGGACTACGAGCAGTACTTC. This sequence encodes CASSTTSGGDYEQYF.